This T cell receptor (beta chain) was sequenced for a study of blood T cell repertoires in COVID-19. The assay was immunoSEQ multiplex PCR, and TCRdb's table has in-frame clones only and misses some. The profile shows about 240,000 clones, around 90% of them singletons. Germline loops: CDR1 PRHDT, CDR2 FYEKMQ (reference sequence). CDR3 length: 16 residues. With 5 bases clipped from V and 0 bases from J, the junction kept 5 bases outside the gene matches. The rearrangement joins TRBV13 to TRBJ2-1; 9 nucleotides align to TRBD2. The sequencing sample was made of peripheral blood. The source of this sequence is a man in his fifties or sixties who had recovered from COVID-19. CDR3 residues: CASSLTSGRSYNEQFF. In nucleotides, the CDR3 is TGTGCCAGCAGCCTGACTAGCGGACGCTCCTACAATGAGCAGTTCTTC.